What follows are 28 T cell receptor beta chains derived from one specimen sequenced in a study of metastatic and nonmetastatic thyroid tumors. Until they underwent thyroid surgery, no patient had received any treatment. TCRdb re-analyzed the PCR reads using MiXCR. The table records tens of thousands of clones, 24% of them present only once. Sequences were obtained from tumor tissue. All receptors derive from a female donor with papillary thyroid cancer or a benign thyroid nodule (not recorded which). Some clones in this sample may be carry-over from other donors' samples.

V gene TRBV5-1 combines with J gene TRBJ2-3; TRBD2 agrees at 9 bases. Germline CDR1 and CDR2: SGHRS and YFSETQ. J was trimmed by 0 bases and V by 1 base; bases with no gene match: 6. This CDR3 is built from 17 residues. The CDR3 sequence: CASSLSSGTPSTDTQYF. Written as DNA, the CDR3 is TGCGCCAGCAGCTTGTCTAGCGGGACTCCTAGCACAGATACGCAGTATTTT.

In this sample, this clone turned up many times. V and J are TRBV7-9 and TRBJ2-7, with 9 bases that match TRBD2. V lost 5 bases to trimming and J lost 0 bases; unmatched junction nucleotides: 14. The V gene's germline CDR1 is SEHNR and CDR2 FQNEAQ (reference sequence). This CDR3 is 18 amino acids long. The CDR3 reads CASSPKTRLADSSYEQYF. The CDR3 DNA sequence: TGTGCCAGCAGCCCCAAAACCCGACTAGCGGATAGCTCCTACGAGCAGTACTTC.

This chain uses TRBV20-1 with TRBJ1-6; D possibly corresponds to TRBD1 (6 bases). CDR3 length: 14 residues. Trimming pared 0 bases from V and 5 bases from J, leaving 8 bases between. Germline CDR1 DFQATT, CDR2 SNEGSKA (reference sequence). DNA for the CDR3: TGCAGTGCTAGAGACAGGGGCAATAATTCACCCCTCCACTTT. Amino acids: CSARDRGNNSPLHF.

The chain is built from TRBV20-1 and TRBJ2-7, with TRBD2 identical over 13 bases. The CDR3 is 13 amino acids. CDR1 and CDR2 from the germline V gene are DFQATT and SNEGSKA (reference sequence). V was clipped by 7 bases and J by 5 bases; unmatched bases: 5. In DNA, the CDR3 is TGCAGTGTCGACGGGACTAGCGGGAACGAGCAGTACTTC. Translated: CSVDGTSGNEQYF.

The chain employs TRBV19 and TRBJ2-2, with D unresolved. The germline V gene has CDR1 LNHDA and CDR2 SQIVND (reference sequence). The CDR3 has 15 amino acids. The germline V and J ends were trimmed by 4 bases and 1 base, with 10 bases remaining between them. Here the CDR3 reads CASSTRAVNTGELFF. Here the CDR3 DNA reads TGTGCCAGTAGTACCCGGGCAGTGAACACCGGGGAGCTGTTTTTT.

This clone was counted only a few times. The DNA for the CDR3 is TGTGCCAGCAGTTGGACAGGCTATGGCTACACCTTC. Protein sequence: CASSWTGYGYTF. The rearrangement uses TRBV2 and TRBJ1-2; 7 positions agree with TRBD1. The V and J ends lost 5 bases and 4 bases, in that order; junction bases with no gene match: 1. The CDR3 loop spans 12 amino acids. Germline V gives CDR1 SNHLY, CDR2 FYNNEI.

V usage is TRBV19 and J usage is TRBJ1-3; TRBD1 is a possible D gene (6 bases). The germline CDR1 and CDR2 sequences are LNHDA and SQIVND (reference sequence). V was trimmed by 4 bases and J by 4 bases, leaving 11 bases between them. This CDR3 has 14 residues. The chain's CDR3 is CASSTPGAGNTIYF. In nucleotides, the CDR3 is TGTGCCAGTAGTACCCCAGGGGCCGGAAACACCATATATTTT.

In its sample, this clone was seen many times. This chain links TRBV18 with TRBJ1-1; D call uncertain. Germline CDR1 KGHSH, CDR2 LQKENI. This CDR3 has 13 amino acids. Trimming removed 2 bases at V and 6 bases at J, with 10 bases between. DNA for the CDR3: TGTGCCAGCTCACCATCGGCGAGCGCTGAAGCTTTCTTT. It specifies CASSPSASAEAFF. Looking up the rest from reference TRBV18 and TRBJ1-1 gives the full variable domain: NAGVMQNPRHLVRRRGQEARLRCSPMKGHSHVYWYRQLPEEGLKFMVYLQKENIIDESGMPKERFSAEFPKEGPSILRIQQVVRGDSAAYFCASSPSASAEAFFGQGTRLTVV.

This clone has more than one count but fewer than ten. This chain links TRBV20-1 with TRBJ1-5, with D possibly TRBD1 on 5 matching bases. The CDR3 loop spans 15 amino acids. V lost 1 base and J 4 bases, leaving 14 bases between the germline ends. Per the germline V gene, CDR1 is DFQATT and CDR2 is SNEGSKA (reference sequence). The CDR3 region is CSARASLGGNQPQHF. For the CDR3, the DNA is TGCAGTGCTAGAGCCAGCCTCGGGGGTAATCAGCCCCAGCATTTT.

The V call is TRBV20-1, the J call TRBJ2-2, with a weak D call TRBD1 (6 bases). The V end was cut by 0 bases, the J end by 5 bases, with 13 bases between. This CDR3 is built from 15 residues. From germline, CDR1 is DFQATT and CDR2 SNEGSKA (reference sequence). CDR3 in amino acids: CSARDGWGLTGELFF. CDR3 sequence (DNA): TGCAGTGCTAGAGACGGGTGGGGGCTTACCGGGGAGCTGTTTTTT.

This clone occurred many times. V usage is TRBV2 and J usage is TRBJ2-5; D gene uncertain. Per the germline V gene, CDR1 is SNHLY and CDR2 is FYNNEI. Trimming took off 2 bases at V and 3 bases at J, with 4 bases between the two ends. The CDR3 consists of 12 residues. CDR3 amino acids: CASSETKETQYF. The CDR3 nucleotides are TGTGCCAGCAGTGAAACAAAAGAGACCCAGTACTTC.

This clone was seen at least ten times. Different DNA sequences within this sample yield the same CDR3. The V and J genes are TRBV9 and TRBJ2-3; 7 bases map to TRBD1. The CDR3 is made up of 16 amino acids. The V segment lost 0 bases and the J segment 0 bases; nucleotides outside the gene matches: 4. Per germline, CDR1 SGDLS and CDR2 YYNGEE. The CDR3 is CASSVEGAASTDTQYF. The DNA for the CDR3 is TGTGCCAGCAGCGTAGAGGGGGCGGCTAGCACAGATACGCAGTATTTT.

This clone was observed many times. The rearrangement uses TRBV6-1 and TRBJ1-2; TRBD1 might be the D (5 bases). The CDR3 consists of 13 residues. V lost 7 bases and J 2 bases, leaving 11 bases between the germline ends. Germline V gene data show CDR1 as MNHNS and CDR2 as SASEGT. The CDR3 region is CASIDWGNYGYTF. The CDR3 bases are TGTGCCAGCATAGACTGGGGGAACTATGGCTACACCTTC.

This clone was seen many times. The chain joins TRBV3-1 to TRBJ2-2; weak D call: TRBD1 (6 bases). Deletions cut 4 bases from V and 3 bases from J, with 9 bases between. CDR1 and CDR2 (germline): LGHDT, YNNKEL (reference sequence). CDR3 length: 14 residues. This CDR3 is CASSRRTDTGELFF. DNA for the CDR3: TGTGCCAGCAGCCGGAGGACAGACACCGGGGAGCTGTTTTTT.

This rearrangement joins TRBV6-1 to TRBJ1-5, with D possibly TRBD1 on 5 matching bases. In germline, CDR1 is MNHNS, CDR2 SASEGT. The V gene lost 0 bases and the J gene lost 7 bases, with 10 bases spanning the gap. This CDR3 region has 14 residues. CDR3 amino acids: CASSEAMGQQPQHF. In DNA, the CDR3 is TGTGCCAGCAGTGAAGCTATGGGGCAGCAGCCCCAGCATTTT.

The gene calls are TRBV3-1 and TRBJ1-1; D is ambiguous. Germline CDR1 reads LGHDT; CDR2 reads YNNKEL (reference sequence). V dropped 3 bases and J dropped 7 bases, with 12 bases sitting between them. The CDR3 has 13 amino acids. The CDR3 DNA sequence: TGTGCCAGCAGCCACTTCACGGGGAATGAAGCTTTCTTT. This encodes CASSHFTGNEAFF.

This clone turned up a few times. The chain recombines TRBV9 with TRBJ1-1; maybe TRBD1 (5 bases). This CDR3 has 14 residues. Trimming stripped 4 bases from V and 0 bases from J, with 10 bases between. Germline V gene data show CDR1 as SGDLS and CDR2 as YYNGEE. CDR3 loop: CASSRDGLNTEAFF. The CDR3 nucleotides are TGTGCCAGCAGCCGGGACGGATTGAACACTGAAGCTTTCTTT.

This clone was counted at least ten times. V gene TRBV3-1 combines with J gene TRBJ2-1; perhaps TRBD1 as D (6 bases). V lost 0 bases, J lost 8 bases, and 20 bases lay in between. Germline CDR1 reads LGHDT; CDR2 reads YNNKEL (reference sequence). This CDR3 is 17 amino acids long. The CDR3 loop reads CASSQDPEDRVWDEQFF. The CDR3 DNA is TGTGCCAGCAGCCAAGATCCCGAGGACAGAGTTTGGGATGAGCAGTTCTTC.

In DNA form, the CDR3 reads TGTGCCAGCAGCCCCAAGGTGGCCGGGGAGCTGTTTTTT. Its translation: CASSPKVAGELFF. The chain links TRBV11-3 to TRBJ2-2; no reliable D call. CDR3 length: 13 amino acids. Deletions cut 5 bases from V and 6 bases from J, with 10 bases between. Germline CDR1 SGHNT, CDR2 YENEEA. The complete variable domain, with remaining parts taken from reference TRBV11-3 and TRBJ2-2, reads EAGVVQSPRYKIIEKKQPVAFWCNPISGHNTLYWYLQNLGQGPELLIRYENEEAVDDSQLPKDRFSAERLKGVDSTLKIQPAELGDSAVYLCASSPKVAGELFFGEGSRLTVL.

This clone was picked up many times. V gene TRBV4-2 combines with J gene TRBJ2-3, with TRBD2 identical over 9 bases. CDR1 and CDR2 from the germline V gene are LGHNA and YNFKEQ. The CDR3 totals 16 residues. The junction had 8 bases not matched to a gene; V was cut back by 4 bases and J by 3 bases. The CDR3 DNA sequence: TGTGCCAGCAGCCCAGAAGCGGGAGGAAGAACAGATACGCAGTATTTT. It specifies CASSPEAGGRTDTQYF.

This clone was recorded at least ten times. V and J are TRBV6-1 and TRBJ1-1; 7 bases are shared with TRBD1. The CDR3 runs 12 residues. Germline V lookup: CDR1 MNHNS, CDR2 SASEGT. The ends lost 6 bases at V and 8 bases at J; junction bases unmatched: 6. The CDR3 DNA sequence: TGTGCCAGCAGCCCCCAGACAGGGGAAGCTTTCTTT. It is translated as CASSPQTGEAFF.

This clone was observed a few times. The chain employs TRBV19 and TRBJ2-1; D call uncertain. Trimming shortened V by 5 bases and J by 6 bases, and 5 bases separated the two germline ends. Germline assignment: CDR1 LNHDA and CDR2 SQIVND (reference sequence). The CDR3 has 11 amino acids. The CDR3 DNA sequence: TGTGCCAGTAGTGGACGCAATGAGCAGTTCTTC. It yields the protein CASSGRNEQFF.

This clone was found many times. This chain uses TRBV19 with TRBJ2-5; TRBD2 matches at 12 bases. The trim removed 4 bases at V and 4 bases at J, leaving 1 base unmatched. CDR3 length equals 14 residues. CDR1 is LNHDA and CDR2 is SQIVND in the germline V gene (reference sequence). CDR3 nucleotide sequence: TGTGCCAGTAGTACTAGCGGGGGGGCAGAGACCCAGTACTTC. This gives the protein CASSTSGGAETQYF.

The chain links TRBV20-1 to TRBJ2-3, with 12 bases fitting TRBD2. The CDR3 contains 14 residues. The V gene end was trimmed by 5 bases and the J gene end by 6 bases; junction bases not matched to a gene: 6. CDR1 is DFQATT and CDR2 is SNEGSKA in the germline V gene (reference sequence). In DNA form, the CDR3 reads TGCAGTGCTCGACTAGCGGGAGTAGTGGATACGCAGTATTTT. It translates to CSARLAGVVDTQYF.

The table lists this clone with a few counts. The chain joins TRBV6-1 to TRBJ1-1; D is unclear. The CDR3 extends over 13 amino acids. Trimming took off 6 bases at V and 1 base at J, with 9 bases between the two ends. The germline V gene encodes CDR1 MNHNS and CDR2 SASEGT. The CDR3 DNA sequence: TGTGCCAGCAGGAGACAACAGAACACTGAAGCTTTCTTT. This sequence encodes CASRRQQNTEAFF.

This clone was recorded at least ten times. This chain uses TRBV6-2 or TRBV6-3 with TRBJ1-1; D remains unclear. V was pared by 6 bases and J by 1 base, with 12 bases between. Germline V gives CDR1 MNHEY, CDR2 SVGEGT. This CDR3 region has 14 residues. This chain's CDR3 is CASSPLYRNTEAFF. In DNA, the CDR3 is TGTGCCAGCAGCCCACTTTACAGGAACACTGAAGCTTTCTTT.

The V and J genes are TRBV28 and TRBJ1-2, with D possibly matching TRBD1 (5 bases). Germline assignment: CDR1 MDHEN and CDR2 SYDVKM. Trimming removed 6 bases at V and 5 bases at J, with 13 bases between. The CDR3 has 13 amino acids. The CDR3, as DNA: TGTGCCAGCAGCCCAGGGACGGGATATGGCTACACCTTC. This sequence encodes CASSPGTGYGYTF.

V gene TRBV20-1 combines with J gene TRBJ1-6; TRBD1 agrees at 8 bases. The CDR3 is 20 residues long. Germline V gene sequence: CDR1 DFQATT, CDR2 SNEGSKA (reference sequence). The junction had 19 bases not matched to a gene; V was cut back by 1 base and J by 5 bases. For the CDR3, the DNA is TGCAGTGCTAGAGTCCCTAGGTACGGGGAGACAGGGGAAAATAATTCACCCCTCCACTTT. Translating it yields CSARVPRYGETGENNSPLHF.